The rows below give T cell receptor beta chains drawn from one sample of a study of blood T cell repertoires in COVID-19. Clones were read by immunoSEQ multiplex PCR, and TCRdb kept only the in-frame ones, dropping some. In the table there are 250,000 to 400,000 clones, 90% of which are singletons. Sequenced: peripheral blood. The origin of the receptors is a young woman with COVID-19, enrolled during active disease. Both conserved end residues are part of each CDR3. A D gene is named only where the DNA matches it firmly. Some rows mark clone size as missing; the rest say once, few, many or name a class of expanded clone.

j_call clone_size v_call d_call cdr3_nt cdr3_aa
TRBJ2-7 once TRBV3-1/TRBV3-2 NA TGTGCCAGCAGCCTCACTAGCCTCCCCACCTACGAGCAGTACTTC CASSLTSLPTYEQYF
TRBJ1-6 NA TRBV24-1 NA TGTGCCACCAGTGATTTGTGGGGGGGCTTCAAGTCACCCCTCCACTTT CATSDLWGGFKSPLHF
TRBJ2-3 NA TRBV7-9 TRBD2 TGTGCCAGCAGCTTAGGCGGGGGGCGCATGGATACGCAGTATTTT CASSLGGGRMDTQYF
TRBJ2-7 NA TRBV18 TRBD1 TGTGCCAGCTCACCGGGACAGTCCTACGAGCAGTACTTC CASSPGQSYEQYF
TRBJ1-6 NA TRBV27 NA TGTGCCAGCAGTTTACCTAGGGGTGGAAACAGGGCGGATTCACCCCTCCACTTT CASSLPRGGNRADSPLHF
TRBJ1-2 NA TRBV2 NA TGTGCCAGCAGTGGAGGACTTGGCTACACCTTC CASSGGLGYTF
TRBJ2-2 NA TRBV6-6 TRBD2 TGTGCCAGCAGTCCGGGACTAGCGGGAGGGATCGCTATAAACACCGGGGAGCTGTTTTTT CASSPGLAGGIAINTGELFF
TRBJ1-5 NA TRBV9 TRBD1 TGTGCCAGCAGCCCTACGGGACAGGGGGTTCAGCCCCAGCATTTT CASSPTGQGVQPQHF
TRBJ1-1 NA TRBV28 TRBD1 TGTGCCAGCAGTTTGGAGGGGGCGGCTGAAGCTTTCTTT CASSLEGAAEAFF
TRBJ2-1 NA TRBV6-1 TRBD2 TGTGCCAGCAGTGTAACTAGCGGGAGTTTCAACTCCTACAATGAGCAGTTCTTC CASSVTSGSFNSYNEQFF
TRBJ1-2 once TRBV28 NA TGTGCCAGCAGTTTATTTACAGGGAGCGGCTATGGCTACACCTTC CASSLFTGSGYGYTF
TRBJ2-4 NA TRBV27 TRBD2 TGTGCCAGCAGCCTAACACTAGCGGGGACCCAAAACATTCAGTACTTC CASSLTLAGTQNIQYF
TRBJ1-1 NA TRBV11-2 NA TGTGCCAGCAGCCTCCGAGGGTGGGCGAACACTGAAGCTTTCTTT CASSLRGWANTEAFF
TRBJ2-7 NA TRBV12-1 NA TGTGCCAGCAGCTTTGGTGGGACAGGGTCCTACGAGCAGTACTTC CASSFGGTGSYEQYF
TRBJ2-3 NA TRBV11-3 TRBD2 TGTGCCAGCAGCCAAGTCATGGTAGGGCGGGAGGGCACAGATACGCAGTATTTT CASSQVMVGREGTDTQYF
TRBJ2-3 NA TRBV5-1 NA TGCGCCAGCAGCACCCAATCCAGGGACACAGATACGCAGTATTTT CASSTQSRDTDTQYF
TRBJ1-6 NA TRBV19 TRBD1 TGTGCCAGCCGGGACAGTGCTGTTTATAATTCACCCCTCCACTTT CASRDSAVYNSPLHF
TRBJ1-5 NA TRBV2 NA TGTGCCAGCAGTGAACTTTTCGGGAGCAATCAGCCCCAGCATTTT CASSELFGSNQPQHF
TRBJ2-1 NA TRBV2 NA TGTGCCACCGGGACAATCTACAATGAGCAGTTCTTC CATGTIYNEQFF
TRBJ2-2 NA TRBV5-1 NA TGCGCCAGCAGCTTATGGGGCGAGGGGACAAGCGGGGAGCTGTTTTTT CASSLWGEGTSGELFF
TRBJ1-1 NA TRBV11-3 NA TGTGCCAGCAGCTTAGGGGGCGTATCTGAAGCTTTCTTT CASSLGGVSEAFF
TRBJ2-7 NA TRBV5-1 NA TGCGCCAGCAGCCTAGCCTCCGGGCAGGGGAACTACGAGCAGTACTTC CASSLASGQGNYEQYF
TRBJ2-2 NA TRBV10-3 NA TGTGCCATCAGTGAGTTGCAAGAGTCGGCCGGGGAGCTGTTTTTT CAISELQESAGELFF
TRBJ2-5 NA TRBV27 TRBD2 TGTGCCAGCAGTCCGGCGACTAGCGGGATGGAGACCCAGTACTTC CASSPATSGMETQYF
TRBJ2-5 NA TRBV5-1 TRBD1 TGCGCCAGCAGCGGGACAGGGTCAGAGACCCAGTACTTC CASSGTGSETQYF
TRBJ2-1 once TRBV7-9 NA TGTGCCAGCAGCGCCAACAGGTGGGATGAGCAGTTCTTC CASSANRWDEQFF
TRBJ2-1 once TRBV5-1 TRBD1 TGCGCCAGCAGCGAGACCGGGACAGGGGGCACGAATGAGCAGTTCTTC CASSETGTGGTNEQFF
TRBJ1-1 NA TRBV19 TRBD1 TGTGCCAGTAGTATCGTCGGACAGGGTAACACTGAAGCTTTCTTT CASSIVGQGNTEAFF
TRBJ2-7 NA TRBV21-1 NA TGTGCCAGCAGCAAAGGGGGGACACCCTACGAGCAGTACTTC CASSKGGTPYEQYF
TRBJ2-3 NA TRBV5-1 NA TGCGCCAGCAGCTTGTGGACGGGAGAGGGCTCAGATACGCAGTATTTT CASSLWTGEGSDTQYF
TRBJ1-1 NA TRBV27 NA TGTGCCAGCAGACAAAGGACAGATCAACGGGGAGCTTTCTTT CASRQRTDQRGAFF
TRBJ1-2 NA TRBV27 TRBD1 TGTGCCAGCAGCTTGACAGGGAGCAGCTATGGCTACACCTTC CASSLTGSSYGYTF
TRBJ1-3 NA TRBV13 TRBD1 TGTGCCAGCAGCTCGCGGACAGGCAAAGTTGGAAACACCATATATTTT CASSSRTGKVGNTIYF
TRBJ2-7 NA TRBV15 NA TGTGCCACCAGCAGAGATCGCAGTTTCGAGCAGTACTTC CATSRDRSFEQYF
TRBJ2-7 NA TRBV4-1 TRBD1 TGCGCCAGCAGCCCCATCGGGACAGGGAGATACGAGCAGTACTTC CASSPIGTGRYEQYF
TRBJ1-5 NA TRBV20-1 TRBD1 TGCAGTGCTAGTTCCGGACAGGGGGCTTCCAATCAGCCCCAGCATTTT CSASSGQGASNQPQHF
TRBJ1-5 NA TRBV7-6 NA TGTGCCAGCAGCTTAGATGGGGGCGGTCAACAGCCCCAGCATTTT CASSLDGGGQQPQHF
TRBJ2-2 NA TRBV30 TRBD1 TGTGCCTGGAGTCGGACAGGGAGCACCGGGGAGCTGTTTTTT CAWSRTGSTGELFF
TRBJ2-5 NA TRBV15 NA TGTGCCACCAGCAGAGATGGCCAAACGGGAGAGACCCAGTACTTC CATSRDGQTGETQYF
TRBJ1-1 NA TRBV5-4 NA TGTGCCAGCAGCTATGTCGACAGACAGAACACTGAAGCTTTCTTT CASSYVDRQNTEAFF
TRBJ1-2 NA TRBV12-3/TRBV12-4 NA TGTGCCAGCAGTTTCGAGGGCAACTATGGCTACACCTTC CASSFEGNYGYTF